Here is one TCR beta chain with its context. V lost 5 bases and J lost 5; bases outside the gene matches: 5. This CDR3 has 13 amino acids. Looked up from germline, CDR1 is SGHNT and CDR2 is YYREEE (reference sequence). This sample was taken from a study of shared clonotypes between healthy human individuals. The assay was immunoSEQ multiplex PCR, and TCRdb's table has in-frame clones only and misses some. The sample yields around 1 million clones, 76% seen once. Caucasian adults residing in Nashville, Tennessee made up all the donors. Sequences were obtained from memory CD4+ T cells sorted from blood. Stated subset: CD45RA-negative fraction. This clonotype originated in a young man in good health. This rearrangement joins TRBV5-4 to TRBJ1-2, with TRBD1 identical over 8 bases. CDR3 in amino acids: CASREQGVYGYTF. CDR3 bases: TGTGCCAGCAGGGAACAGGGGGTTTATGGCTACACCTTC.